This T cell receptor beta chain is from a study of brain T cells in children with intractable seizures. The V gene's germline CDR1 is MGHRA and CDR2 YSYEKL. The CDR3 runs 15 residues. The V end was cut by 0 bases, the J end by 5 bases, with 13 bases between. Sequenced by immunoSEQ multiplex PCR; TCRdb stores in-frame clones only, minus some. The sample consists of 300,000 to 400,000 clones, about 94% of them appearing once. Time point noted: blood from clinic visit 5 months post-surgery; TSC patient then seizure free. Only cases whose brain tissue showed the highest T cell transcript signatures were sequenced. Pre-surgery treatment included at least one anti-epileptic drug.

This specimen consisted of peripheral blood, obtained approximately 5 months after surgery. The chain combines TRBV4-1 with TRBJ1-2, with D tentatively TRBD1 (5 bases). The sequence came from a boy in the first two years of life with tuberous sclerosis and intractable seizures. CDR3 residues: CASSQENRRNYGYTF. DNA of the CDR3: TGCGCCAGCAGCCAAGAGAACAGGCGTAATTATGGCTACACCTTC.